The clone carrying this T cell receptor beta chain has just a few counts. Its antigen remains unidentified. This specimen comes from a study of T-cell reconstitution after alpha-beta-depleted transplantation in children. Findings of the study overall: TCRbeta diversity was high at day 60 in some patients (a result of surviving recipient T cells and thymic progenitors). Expanded clones from the graft, numbering several hundred, reportedly supplied alpha-beta T cells about two months after transplant. One year post-transplant, T-cell counts and diversity were largely derived from T cells produced anew.

V dropped 5 bases and J dropped 4 bases, with 12 bases sitting between them. This CDR3 has 13 residues. Germline V gene sequence: CDR1 SEHNR, CDR2 FQNEAQ (reference sequence). It was with unique molecular identifiers that the TCRbeta library was prepared. TCRdb independently ran MiXCR on the PCR reads; one entry per CDR3 protein. The sample lists about 210,000 distinct CDR3 sequences; 17% were seen once. The sequencing here drew on PBMCs, mostly from graft donor cells, taken 360 days after TCRalphabeta/CD19-depleted stem cell transplant. The chain is built from TRBV7-9 and TRBJ2-7; tentative D call: TRBD1 (6 bases). This clonotype was obtained from a male patient aged 2-15 years who had a stem cell transplant for acute lymphoblastic leukemia, so the T cells may come from the graft donor. The CDR3 sequence: CASSPGTLYEQYF. The CDR3 DNA reads as TGTGCCAGCAGCCCCGGGACACTTTACGAGCAGTACTTC.